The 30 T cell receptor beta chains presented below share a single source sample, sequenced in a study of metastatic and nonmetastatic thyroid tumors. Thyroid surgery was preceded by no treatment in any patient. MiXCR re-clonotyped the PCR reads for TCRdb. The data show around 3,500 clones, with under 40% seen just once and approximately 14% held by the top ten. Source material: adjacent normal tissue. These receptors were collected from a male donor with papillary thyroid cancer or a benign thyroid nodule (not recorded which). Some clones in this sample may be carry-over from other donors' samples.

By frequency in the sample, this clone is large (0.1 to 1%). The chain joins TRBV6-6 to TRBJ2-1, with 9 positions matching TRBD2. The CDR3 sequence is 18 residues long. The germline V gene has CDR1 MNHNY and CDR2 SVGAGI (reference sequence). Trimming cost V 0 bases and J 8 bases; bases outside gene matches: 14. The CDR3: CASSYSRERAGGWDEQFF. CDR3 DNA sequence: TGTGCCAGCAGTTACTCCCGCGAGCGGGCGGGAGGGTGGGATGAGCAGTTCTTC.

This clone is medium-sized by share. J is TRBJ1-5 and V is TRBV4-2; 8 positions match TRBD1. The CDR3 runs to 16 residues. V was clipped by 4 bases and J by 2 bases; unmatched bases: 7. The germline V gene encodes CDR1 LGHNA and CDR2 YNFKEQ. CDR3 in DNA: TGTGCCAGCAGCCCTAGCAGGGGGCTCGGCAATCAGCCCCAGCATTTT. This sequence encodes CASSPSRGLGNQPQHF.

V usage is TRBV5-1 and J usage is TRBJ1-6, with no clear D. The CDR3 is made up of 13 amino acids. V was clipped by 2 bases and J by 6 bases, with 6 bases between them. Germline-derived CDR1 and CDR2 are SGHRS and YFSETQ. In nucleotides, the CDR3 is TGCGCCAGCAGCTTAGAGAGTAATTCACCCCTCCACTTT. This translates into CASSLESNSPLHF.

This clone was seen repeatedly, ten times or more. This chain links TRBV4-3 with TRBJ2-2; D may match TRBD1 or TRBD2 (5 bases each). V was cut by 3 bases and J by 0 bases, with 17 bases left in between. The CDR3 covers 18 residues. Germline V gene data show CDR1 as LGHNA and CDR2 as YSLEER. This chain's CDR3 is CASSQGTPGPTNTGELFF. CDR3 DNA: TGCGCCAGCAGCCAGGGCACTCCGGGACCGACGAACACCGGGGAGCTGTTTTTT.

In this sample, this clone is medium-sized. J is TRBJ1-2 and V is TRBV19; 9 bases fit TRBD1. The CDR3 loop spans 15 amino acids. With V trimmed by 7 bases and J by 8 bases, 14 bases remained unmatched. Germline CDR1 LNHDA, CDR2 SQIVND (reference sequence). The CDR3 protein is CASKYALGTGIGYTF. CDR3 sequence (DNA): TGTGCCAGTAAATATGCCCTCGGGACAGGGATCGGCTACACCTTC. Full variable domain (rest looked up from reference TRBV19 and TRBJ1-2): DGGITQSPKYLFRKEGQNVTLSCEQNLNHDAMYWYRQDPGQGLRLIYYSQIVNDFQKGDIAEGYSVSREKKESFPLTVTSAQKNPTAFYLCASKYALGTGIGYTFGSGTRLTVV.

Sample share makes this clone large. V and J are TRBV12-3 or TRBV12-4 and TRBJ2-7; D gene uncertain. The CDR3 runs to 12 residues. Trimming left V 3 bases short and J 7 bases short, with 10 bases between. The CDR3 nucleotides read TGTGCCAGCAGTTTGACCCTAAGGGAGCAGTACTTC. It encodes CASSLTLREQYF.

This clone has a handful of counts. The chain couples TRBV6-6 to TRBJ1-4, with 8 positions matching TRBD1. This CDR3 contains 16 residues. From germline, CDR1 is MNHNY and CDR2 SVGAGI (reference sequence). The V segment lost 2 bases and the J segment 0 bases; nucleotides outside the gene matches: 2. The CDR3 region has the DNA TGTGCCAGCAGTTACGGGACAGGTGCAACTAATGAAAAACTGTTTTTT. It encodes CASSYGTGATNEKLFF.

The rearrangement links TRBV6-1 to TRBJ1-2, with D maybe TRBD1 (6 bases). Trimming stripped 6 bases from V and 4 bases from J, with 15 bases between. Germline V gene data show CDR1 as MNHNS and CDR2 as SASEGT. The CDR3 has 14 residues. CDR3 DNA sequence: TGTGCCAGCAGAAGACAACAGGGACCCTATGGCTACACCTTC. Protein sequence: CASRRQQGPYGYTF.

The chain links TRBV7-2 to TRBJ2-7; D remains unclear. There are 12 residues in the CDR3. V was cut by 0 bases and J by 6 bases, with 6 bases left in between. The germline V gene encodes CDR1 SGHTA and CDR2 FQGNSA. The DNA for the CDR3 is TGTGCCAGCAGCTTAGCGAATGTCGAGCAGTACTTC. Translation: CASSLANVEQYF.

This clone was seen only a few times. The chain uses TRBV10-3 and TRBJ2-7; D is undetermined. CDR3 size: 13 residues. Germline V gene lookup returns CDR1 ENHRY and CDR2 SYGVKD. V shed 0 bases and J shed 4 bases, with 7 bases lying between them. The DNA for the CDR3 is TGTGCCATCAGTGAGTCGTCTGAGTACGAGCAGTACTTC. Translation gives CAISESSEYEQYF.

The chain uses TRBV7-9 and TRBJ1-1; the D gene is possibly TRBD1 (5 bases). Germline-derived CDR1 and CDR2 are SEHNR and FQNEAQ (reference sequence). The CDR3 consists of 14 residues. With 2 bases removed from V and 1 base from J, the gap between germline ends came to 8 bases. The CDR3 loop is CASSLQGANTEAFF. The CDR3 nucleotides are TGTGCCAGCAGCTTACAAGGGGCGAACACTGAAGCTTTCTTT.

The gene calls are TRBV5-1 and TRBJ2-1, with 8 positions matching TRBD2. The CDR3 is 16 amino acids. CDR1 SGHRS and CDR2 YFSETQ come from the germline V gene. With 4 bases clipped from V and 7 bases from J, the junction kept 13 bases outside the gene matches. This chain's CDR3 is CASSPSGLGLGNEQFF. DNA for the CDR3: TGCGCCAGCAGCCCATCGGGACTAGGTTTGGGTAATGAGCAGTTCTTC.

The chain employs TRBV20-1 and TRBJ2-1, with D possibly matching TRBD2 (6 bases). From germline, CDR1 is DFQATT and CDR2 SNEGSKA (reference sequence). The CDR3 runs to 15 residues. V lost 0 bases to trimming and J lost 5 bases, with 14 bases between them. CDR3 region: CSAREATRSHNEQFF. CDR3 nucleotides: TGCAGTGCTAGAGAAGCGACTAGATCCCACAATGAGCAGTTCTTC.

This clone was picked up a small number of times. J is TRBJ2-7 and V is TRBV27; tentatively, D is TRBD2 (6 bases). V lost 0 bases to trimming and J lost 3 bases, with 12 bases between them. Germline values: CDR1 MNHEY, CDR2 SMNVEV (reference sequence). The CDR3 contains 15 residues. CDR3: CASSLSTGGLYEQYF. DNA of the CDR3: TGTGCCAGCAGTTTATCCACCGGAGGGCTCTACGAGCAGTACTTC.

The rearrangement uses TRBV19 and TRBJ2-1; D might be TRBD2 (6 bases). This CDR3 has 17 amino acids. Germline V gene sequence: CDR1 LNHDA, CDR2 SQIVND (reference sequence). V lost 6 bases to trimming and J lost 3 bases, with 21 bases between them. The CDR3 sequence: CASRREAGGTYYNEQFF. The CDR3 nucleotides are TGTGCCAGTAGAAGAGAGGCGGGCGGGACTTACTACAATGAGCAGTTCTTC.

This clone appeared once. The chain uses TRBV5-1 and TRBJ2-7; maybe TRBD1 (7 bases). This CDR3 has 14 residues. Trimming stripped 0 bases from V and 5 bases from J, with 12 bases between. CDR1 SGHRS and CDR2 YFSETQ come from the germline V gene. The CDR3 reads CASSLVSRGDEQYF. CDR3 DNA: TGCGCCAGCAGCTTGGTGAGCAGGGGGGACGAGCAGTACTTC.

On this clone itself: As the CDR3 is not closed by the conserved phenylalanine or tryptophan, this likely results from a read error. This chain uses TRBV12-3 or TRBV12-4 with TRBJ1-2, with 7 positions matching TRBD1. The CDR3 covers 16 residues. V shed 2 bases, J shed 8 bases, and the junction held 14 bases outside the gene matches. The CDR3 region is CASSLKDTPTGDGYTI. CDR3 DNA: TGTGCCAGCAGTTTAAAGGACACCCCAACAGGGGACGGCTACACCATC.

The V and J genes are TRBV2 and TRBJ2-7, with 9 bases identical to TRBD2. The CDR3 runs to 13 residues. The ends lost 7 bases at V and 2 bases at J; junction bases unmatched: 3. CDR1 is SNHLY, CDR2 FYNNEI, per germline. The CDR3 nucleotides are TGTGCCAGCATGGCGGGAGGGACCTACGAGCAGTACTTC. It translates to CASMAGGTYEQYF. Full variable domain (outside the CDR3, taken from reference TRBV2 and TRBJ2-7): EPEVTQTPSHQVTQMGQEVILRCVPISNHLYFYWYRQILGQKVEFLVSFYNNEISEKSEIFDDQFSVERPDGSNFTLKIRSTKLEDSAMYFCASMAGGTYEQYFGPGTRLTVT.

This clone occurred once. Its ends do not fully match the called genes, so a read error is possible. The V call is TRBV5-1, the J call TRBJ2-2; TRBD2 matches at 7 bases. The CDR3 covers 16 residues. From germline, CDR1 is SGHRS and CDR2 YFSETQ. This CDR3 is CASSLLGGGNTWELFF. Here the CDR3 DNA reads TGCGCCAGCAGCTTGTTGGGCGGGGGAAACACCTGGGAGCTGTTTTTT.

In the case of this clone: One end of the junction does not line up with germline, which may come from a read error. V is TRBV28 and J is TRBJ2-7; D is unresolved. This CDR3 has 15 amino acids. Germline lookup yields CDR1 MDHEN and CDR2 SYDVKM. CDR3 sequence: CESSSRLGFSNEQYF. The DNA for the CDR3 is TGTGAAAGCAGTTCCCGCCTAGGTTTCTCCAACGAGCAGTACTTC.

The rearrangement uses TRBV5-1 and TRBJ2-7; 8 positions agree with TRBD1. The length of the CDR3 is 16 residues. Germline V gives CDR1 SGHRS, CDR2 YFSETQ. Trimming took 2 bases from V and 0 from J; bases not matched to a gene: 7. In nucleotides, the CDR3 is TGCGCCAGCAGCTTAGGGACAGGCCCCCTCTCCTACGAGCAGTACTTC. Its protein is CASSLGTGPLSYEQYF.

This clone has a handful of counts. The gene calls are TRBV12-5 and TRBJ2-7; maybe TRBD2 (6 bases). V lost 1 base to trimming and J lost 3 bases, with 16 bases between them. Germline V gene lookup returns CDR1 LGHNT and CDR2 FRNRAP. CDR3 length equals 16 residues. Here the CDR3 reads CASGLAGGPTIYEQYF. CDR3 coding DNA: TGTGCTAGTGGTTTGGCCGGGGGACCGACGATCTACGAGCAGTACTTC.

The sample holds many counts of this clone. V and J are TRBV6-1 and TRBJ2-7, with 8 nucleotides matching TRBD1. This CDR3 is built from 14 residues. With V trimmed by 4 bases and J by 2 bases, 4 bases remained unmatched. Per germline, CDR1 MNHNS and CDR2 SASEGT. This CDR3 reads CASSVGQGPYEQYF. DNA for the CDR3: TGTGCCAGCAGTGTCGGACAGGGTCCCTACGAGCAGTACTTC.

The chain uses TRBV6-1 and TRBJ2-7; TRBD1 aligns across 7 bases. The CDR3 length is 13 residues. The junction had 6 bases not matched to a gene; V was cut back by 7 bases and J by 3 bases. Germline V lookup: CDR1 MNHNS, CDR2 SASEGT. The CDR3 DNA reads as TGTGCCAGCAAAGGGGGCCGCCACTACGAGCAGTACTTC. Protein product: CASKGGRHYEQYF.

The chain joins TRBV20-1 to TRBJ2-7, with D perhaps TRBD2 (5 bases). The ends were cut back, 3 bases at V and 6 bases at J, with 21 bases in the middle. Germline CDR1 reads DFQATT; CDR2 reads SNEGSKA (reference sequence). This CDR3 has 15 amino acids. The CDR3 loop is CSASPPGYIFTEQYF. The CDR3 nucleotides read TGCAGTGCTAGCCCTCCGGGGTACATTTTCACCGAGCAGTACTTC.

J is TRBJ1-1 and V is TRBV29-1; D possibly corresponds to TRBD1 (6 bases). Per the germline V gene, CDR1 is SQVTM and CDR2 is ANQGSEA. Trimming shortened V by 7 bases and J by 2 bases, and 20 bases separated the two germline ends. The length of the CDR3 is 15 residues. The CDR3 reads CSATQGPRGNTEAFF. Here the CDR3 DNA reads TGCAGCGCGACCCAGGGGCCAAGGGGTAACACTGAAGCTTTCTTT.

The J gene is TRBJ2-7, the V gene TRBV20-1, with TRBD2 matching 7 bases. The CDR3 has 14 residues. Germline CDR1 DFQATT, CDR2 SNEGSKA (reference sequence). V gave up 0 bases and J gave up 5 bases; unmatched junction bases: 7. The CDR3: CSARDGAGKNEQYF. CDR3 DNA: TGCAGTGCTAGAGATGGAGCGGGAAAGAACGAGCAGTACTTC.

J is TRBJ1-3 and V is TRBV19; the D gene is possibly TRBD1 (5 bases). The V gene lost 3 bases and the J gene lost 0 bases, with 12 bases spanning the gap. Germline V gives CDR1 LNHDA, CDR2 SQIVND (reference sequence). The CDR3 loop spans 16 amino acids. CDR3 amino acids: CASSMGVRNSGNTIYF. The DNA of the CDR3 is TGTGCCAGTAGTATGGGGGTCCGGAACTCTGGAAACACCATATATTTT.

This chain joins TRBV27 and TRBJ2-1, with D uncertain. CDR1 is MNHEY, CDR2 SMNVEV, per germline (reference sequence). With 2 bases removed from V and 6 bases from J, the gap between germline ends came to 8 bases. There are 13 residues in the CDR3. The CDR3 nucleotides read TGTGCCAGCAGTTTAATGGCTTCCAATGAGCAGTTCTTC. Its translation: CASSLMASNEQFF.

CDR3 sequence (DNA): TGCAGTGCTAGGACGGGACAGAGCTCCTACGAGCAGTACGTC. Its translation is CSARTGQSSYEQYV. The chain links TRBV20-1 to TRBJ2-7, with 7 nucleotides matching TRBD1. V was clipped by 3 bases and J by 0 bases; unmatched bases: 5. Germline V CDR1 and CDR2: DFQATT, SNEGSKA (reference sequence). The CDR3 totals 14 residues.